Listed here are 19 T cell receptor beta chains from one sample, sequenced in a study of beta chain features in type 1 diabetes. The whole isolated RNA underwent reverse transcription, so sequencing captured expressed TCRB transcripts. Profiling relied on immunoSEQ multiplex PCR, and the TCRdb table lists in-frame clones only, not all of them. The sample shows tens of thousands of clones, roughly 70% of them seen only once. Their cognate antigens are unknown. General study results and limits: The study found moderately but significantly shorter TCRB CDR3s in all four CD4+ subsets of Type 1 diabetes patients.

The sample taken for sequencing was stem cell memory CD4+ T cells from blood. These TCRs come from a woman in her thirties or forties with type 1 diabetes.

The chain links TRBV18 to TRBJ2-3, with a tentative D call TRBD2 (7 bases). The V and J ends lost 1 base and 4 bases respectively, with 9 bases between them. The CDR3 totals 14 residues. CDR1 and CDR2 (germline): KGHSH, LQKENI. The CDR3 here is CASSPQGGPDTQYF. CDR3 nucleotide sequence: TGTGCCAGCTCACCACAGGGGGGGCCAGATACGCAGTATTTT.

A single count supports this clone. This chain uses TRBV5-1 with TRBJ1-1, with 7 bases that match TRBD1. Germline CDR1 SGHRS, CDR2 YFSETQ. This CDR3 comprises 14 residues. Trimming cost V 6 bases and J 1 base; bases outside gene matches: 6. CDR3 DNA sequence: TGCGCCAGCAACCCGGGACAGCCGAACACTGAAGCTTTCTTT. It is translated as CASNPGQPNTEAFF.

In this sample, this clone turned up a few times. The V and J genes are TRBV7-2 and TRBJ2-2; D remains ambiguous. Deletions cut 1 base from V and 6 bases from J, with 9 bases between. Germline V CDR1 and CDR2: SGHTA, FQGNSA. CDR3 length equals 14 residues. This CDR3 reads CASSLELAAGELFF. In nucleotides, the CDR3 is TGTGCCAGCAGCTTAGAGTTGGCTGCCGGGGAGCTGTTTTTT.

The chain has TRBV15 and TRBJ2-7, with 7 bases aligning to TRBD1. Germline loops: CDR1 LNHNV, CDR2 YYDKDF (reference sequence). The CDR3 runs 13 residues. Trimming cost V 2 bases and J 7 bases; bases outside gene matches: 5. The CDR3 loop reads CATSRRDRSEQYF. For the CDR3, the DNA is TGTGCCACCAGCAGACGGGACAGATCAGAGCAGTACTTC. The variable domain in full, completed from reference TRBV15 and TRBJ2-7, reads DAMVIQNPRYQVTQFGKPVTLSCSQTLNHNVMYWYQQKSSQAPKLLFHYYDKDFNNEADTPDNFQSRRPNTSFCFLDIRSPGLGDTAMYLCATSRRDRSEQYFGPGTRLTVT.

The chain joins TRBV18 to TRBJ2-7, with D unclear. V gave up 3 bases and J gave up 5 bases, with 20 bases separating them. This CDR3 has 16 residues. CDR1 and CDR2 from the germline V gene are KGHSH and LQKENI. CDR3 sequence: CASSPTPPQVGDEQYF. In DNA form, the CDR3 reads TGTGCCAGCTCACCGACCCCCCCCCAGGTAGGCGACGAGCAGTACTTC.

In its sample, this clone was seen once. The chain has TRBV6-1 and TRBJ1-2; D not resolved. V lost 3 bases, J lost 5 bases, and 7 bases lay in between. The CDR3 has 12 residues. Germline V lookup: CDR1 MNHNS, CDR2 SASEGT. The CDR3 region is CASSDGRYGYTF. CDR3 nucleotides: TGTGCCAGCAGTGACGGGAGGTATGGCTACACCTTC.

The chain carries TRBV7-1 and TRBJ2-7; D is unclear. TRBV7-1 is assigned to the ORF class and has an uncertain function. Between the trimmed V and J ends, which lost 6 bases and 4 bases, there was a span of 10 bases. The CDR3 is made up of 12 amino acids. CDR3 residues: CASSPGHYEQYF. In nucleotides, the CDR3 is TGTGCCAGCAGTCCTGGGCATTACGAGCAGTACTTC.

The V gene is TRBV6-1, the J gene TRBJ1-1; D perhaps matches TRBD1 (6 bases). CDR1 is MNHNS and CDR2 is SASEGT in the germline V gene. The CDR3 is 13 amino acids. Trimming left V 3 bases short and J 8 bases short, with 13 bases between. In DNA form, the CDR3 reads TGTGCCAGCAGTGAGTTCCAGGACAGCGAAGCTTTCTTT. Translation gives CASSEFQDSEAFF.

This chain joins TRBV5-1 and TRBJ2-7, with TRBD1 matching over 8 bases. V dropped 1 base and J dropped 0; count of bases not matched to a gene: 9. Germline loops: CDR1 SGHRS, CDR2 YFSETQ. CDR3 length: 17 amino acids. CDR3 nucleotides: TGCGCCAGCAGCTTGTCCCGTTTCGGACAGGGCTCCTACGAGCAGTACTTC. Protein: CASSLSRFGQGSYEQYF.

The chain has TRBV11-2 and TRBJ2-2; D is possibly TRBD1 (6 bases). Germline V gene sequence: CDR1 SGHAT, CDR2 FQNNGV. Trimming left V 4 bases short and J 7 bases short, with 13 bases between. The CDR3 runs to 14 residues. The CDR3 spells CASSSTAGVGELFF. CDR3 DNA: TGTGCCAGCAGCTCGACTGCAGGGGTCGGGGAGCTGTTTTTT.

This clone was seen more than once but under ten times. The chain's CDR3 is CSVVVAENTEAFF. DNA of the CDR3: TGCAGCGTTGTGGTGGCAGAGAACACTGAAGCTTTCTTT. The V gene is TRBV29-1, the J gene TRBJ1-1; no definite D call. CDR3 length: 13 amino acids. Germline V gene sequence: CDR1 SQVTM, CDR2 ANQGSEA. Trimming left V 4 bases short and J 1 base short, with 10 bases between.

The chain couples TRBV5-4 to TRBJ2-1; 9 positions match TRBD1. This CDR3 is built from 15 residues. V lost 4 bases, J lost 0 bases, and 2 bases stayed unmatched. Germline lookup yields CDR1 SGHNT and CDR2 YYREEE (reference sequence). The CDR3 DNA reads as TGTGCCAGCAGCGCGGACAGGGGCTCCTACAATGAGCAGTTCTTC. Protein sequence: CASSADRGSYNEQFF.

This clone was detected only a few times. V and J are TRBV18 and TRBJ1-3; 8 bases line up with TRBD1. J gave up 6 bases and V 3 bases, and 7 bases lay outside the gene matches. This CDR3 has 15 amino acids. The germline V gene has CDR1 KGHSH and CDR2 LQKENI. The CDR3 DNA sequence: TGTGCCAGCTCACCCCCGCGCCAGGGGGCAAACACCATATATTTT. Translation gives CASSPPRQGANTIYF.

The chain joins TRBV4-1 to TRBJ1-5, with D unclear. The CDR3 has 13 amino acids. Germline-derived CDR1 and CDR2 are MGHRA and YSYEKL. Trimming stripped 0 bases from V and 9 bases from J, with 9 bases between. This CDR3 reads CASSQEAAGPQHF. In nucleotides, the CDR3 is TGCGCCAGCAGCCAAGAGGCGGCGGGGCCCCAGCATTTT.

The rearrangement uses TRBV28 and TRBJ1-5; 7 bases are shared with TRBD1. Looked up from germline, CDR1 is MDHEN and CDR2 is SYDVKM. CDR3 length equals 15 residues. V shed 7 bases and J 6 bases; nucleotides not matched to a gene: 12. As DNA, the CDR3 is TGTGCCAGCATTTCCCAGGGGGGTCCGGTTCAGCCCCAGCATTTT. Translation gives CASISQGGPVQPQHF.

The chain couples TRBV2 to TRBJ2-2, with D perhaps matching TRBD2 (7 bases). This CDR3 has 16 residues. Trimming removed 2 bases from V and 1 base from J, with 11 bases in between. CDR1 is SNHLY, CDR2 FYNNEI, per germline. The CDR3, as DNA: TGTGCCAGCAGTGAAAGGGGGGGACAGAACACCGGGGAGCTGTTTTTT. It is translated as CASSERGGQNTGELFF.

Points on this clone: One junction end disagrees with the germline gene, perhaps due to a read error. V usage is TRBV7-9 and J usage is TRBJ2-1; maybe TRBD1 (6 bases). In germline, CDR1 is SEHNR, CDR2 FQNEAQ (reference sequence). This CDR3 has 15 amino acids. The DNA of the CDR3 is TGCGCCAGCAGCCGACAGGTTAGCTCCTACAATGAGCAGTTCTTC. Translation: CASSRQVSSYNEQFF.

The chain uses TRBV18 and TRBJ2-5; D is possibly TRBD1 (5 bases). This CDR3 comprises 14 residues. Germline loops: CDR1 KGHSH, CDR2 LQKENI. The V end lost 0 bases, the J end lost 5 bases, and 10 bases lay between the germline ends. CDR3 sequence (DNA): TGTGCCAGCTCACCACCTACAGGACGGGAGACCCAGTACTTC. It yields the protein CASSPPTGRETQYF.

The chain combines TRBV18 with TRBJ1-1, with 9 bases identical to TRBD1. Losses at the gene ends were 2 bases for V and 7 bases for J; bases not matched to a gene: 5. Per germline, CDR1 KGHSH and CDR2 LQKENI. This CDR3 is built from 14 residues. The CDR3 DNA follows: TGTGCCAGCTCACCATACAGGGGGCTGGATGAAGCTTTCTTT. It yields the protein CASSPYRGLDEAFF. The whole variable domain, filled in from reference TRBV18 and TRBJ1-1, reads NAGVMQNPRHLVRRRGQEARLRCSPMKGHSHVYWYRQLPEEGLKFMVYLQKENIIDESGMPKERFSAEFPKEGPSILRIQQVVRGDSAAYFCASSPYRGLDEAFFGQGTRLTVV.